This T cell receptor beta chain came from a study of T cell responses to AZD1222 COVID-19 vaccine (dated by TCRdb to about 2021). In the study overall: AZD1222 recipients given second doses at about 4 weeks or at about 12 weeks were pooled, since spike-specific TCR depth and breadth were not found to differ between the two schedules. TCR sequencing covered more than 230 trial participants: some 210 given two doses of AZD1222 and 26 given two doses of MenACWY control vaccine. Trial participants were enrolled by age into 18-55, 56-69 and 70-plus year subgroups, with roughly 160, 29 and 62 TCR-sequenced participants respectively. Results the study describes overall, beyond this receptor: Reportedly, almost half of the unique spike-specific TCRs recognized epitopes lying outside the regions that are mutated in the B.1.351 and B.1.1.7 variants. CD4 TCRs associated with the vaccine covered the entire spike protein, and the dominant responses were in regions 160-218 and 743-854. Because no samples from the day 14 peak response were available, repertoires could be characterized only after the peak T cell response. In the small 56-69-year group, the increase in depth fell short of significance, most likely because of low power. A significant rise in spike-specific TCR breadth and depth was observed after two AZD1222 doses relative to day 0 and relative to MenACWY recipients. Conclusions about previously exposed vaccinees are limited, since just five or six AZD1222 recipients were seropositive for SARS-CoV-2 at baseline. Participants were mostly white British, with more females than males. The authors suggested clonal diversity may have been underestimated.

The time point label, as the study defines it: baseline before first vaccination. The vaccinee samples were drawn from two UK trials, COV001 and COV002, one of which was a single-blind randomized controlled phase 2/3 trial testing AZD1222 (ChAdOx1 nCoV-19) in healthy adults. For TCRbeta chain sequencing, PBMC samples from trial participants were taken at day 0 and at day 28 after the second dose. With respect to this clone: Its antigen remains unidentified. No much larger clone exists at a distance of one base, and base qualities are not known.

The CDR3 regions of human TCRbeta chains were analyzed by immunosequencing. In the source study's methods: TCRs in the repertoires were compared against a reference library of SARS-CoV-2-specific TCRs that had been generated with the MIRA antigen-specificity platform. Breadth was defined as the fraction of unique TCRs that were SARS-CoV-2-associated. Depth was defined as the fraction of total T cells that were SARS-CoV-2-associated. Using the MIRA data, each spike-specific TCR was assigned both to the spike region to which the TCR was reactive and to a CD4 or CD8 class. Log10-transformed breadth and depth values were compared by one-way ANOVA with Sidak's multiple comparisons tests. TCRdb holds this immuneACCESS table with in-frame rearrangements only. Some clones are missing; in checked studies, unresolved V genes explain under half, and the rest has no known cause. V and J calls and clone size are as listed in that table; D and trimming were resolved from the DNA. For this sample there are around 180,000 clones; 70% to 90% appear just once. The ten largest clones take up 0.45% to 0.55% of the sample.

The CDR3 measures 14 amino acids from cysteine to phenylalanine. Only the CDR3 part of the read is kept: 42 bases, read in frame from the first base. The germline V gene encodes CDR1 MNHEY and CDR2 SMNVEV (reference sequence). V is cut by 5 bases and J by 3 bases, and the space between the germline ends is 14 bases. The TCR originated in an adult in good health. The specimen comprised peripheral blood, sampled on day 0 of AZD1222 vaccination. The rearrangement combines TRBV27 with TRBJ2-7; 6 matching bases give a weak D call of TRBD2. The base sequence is TGTGCCAGCAGTCTCAACCCCGGGGGCTACGAGCAGTACTTC. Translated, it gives CASSLNPGGYEQYF.